The entry below gives a single TCR beta chain sequence along with its context. This sample is drawn from a study of blood T cell repertoires in COVID-19. Whole-study context: COVID-19 samples collected from the United States, Italy and Spain covered acute and convalescent phases. T cells, B-cell-depleted T cells, or PBMCs supplied cDNA or gDNA.

In the authors' methods: The assay estimated nucleated cells by amplifying reference gene primers. Data came from immunoSEQ multiplex PCR; TCRdb stores just in-frame clones and leaves some out. From that table come the V and J calls and clone size; the DNA was used to work out D and trimming. Of tens of thousands of clones listed, roughly four fifths are singletons. The germline V gene encodes CDR1 SGHRS and CDR2 YFSETQ. Trimming took 2 bases from V and 4 from J, leaving 13 bases between them. CDR3 length equals 15 residues. The clonotype originates from a human donor in a cohort sampled during active COVID-19. The sequenced material came from peripheral blood. This chain links TRBV5-1 with TRBJ1-3; D is possibly TRBD1 (5 bases). The CDR3 DNA reads TGCGCCAGCAGCTTAGCACAGGTAGGAGGAAACACCATATATTTT. Its translation: CASSLAQVGGNTIYF.